A selection of T cell receptor beta chains follows, all from one sample in a study of cytomegalovirus exposure and HLA in healthy donors. Profiling relied on immunoSEQ multiplex PCR, and the TCRdb table lists in-frame clones only, not all of them. Of roughly 120,000 clones listed, approximately 80% are singletons. What was sequenced was PBMCs. These receptors all come from a male donor in good health and CMV-seropositive. Each CDR3 is given with its conserved first and last residue. A D gene is named only where the DNA matches it firmly. Clone size appears in some rows only: once, few, many, or a class for an expanded clone.

TRBV19	TRBD2	TRBJ2-3	15	.	TGTGCCAGTATCAAGACTAGCGGGAGGGCAGATACGCAGTATTTT	CASIKTSGRADTQYF
TRBV7-3	.	TRBJ2-7	19	once	TGTGCCAGCAGCTTAACTCAGGGTGTTAGGGTGCCTCTCAGTCTCGAGCAGTACTTC	CASSLTQGVRVPLSLEQYF
TRBV19	.	TRBJ2-1	14	.	TGTGCCAGTAGTATCCACCCCCGGGACAATGAGCAGTTCTTC	CASSIHPRDNEQFF
TRBV6-5	.	TRBJ2-3	13	.	TGTGCCAGCAGAGGAGGTCTAGCAGATACGCAGTATTTT	CASRGGLADTQYF
TRBV7-7	TRBD1	TRBJ2-1	14	.	TGTGCTAGCAGCTTAGGGACAGGTCACAATGAGCAGTTCTTC	CASSLGTGHNEQFF
TRBV19	.	TRBJ2-1	15	once	TGTGCCAGTAGTATGGCCGCTGGTTCCTACAATGAGCAGTTCTTC	CASSMAAGSYNEQFF
TRBV5-4	TRBD1	TRBJ1-1	17	.	TGTGCCAGCAGCCCCCCCAGGGGGCCCCGATTGAACACTGAAGCTTTCTTT	CASSPPRGPRLNTEAFF
TRBV4-2	.	TRBJ1-5	15	.	TGTGCCAGCAGCCAAGATAGTGGGAGTCATCAGCCCCAGCATTTT	CASSQDSGSHQPQHF
TRBV28	TRBD1	TRBJ1-2	15	.	TGTGCCAGCGCCACCTTCCCGGGACAGTCATATGGCTACACCTTC	CASATFPGQSYGYTF
TRBV19	TRBD1	TRBJ2-2	13	.	TGTGCCACCAGGGGGCGGAGTACCGGGGAGCTGTTTTTT	CATRGRSTGELFF
TRBV5-6	.	TRBJ2-1	19	.	TGTGCCAGCAGCTCACCGGGCGCGACCGGGGAGGGGGTATACAATGAGCAGTTCTTC	CASSSPGATGEGVYNEQFF
TRBV30	.	TRBJ1-1	15	.	TGTGCCTGGGCGGGGAGTATCGGAATGAACACTGAAGCTTTCTTT	CAWAGSIGMNTEAFF
TRBV7-9	.	TRBJ2-7	12	.	TGTTCCAGCAGCTTAGCGCAGGACGAGCAGTACTTC	CSSSLAQDEQYF
TRBV27	.	TRBJ2-1	15	.	TGTGCCAGCAGTTTATCAGACAGTTACTACAATGAGCAGTTCTTC	CASSLSDSYYNEQFF
TRBV4-3	TRBD2	TRBJ2-3	18	.	TGCGCCAGCAGCCAAGTCCCCCCTAGCGGGACCCTGCGGAATACGCAGTATTTT	CASSQVPPSGTLRNTQYF
TRBV19	.	TRBJ2-5	18	.	TGTGCCAGTAGTATCGGGACCCAGCGACAGGCCCATTTGGGGACCCAGTACTTC	CASSIGTQRQAHLGTQYF
TRBV4-3	TRBD2	TRBJ2-1	15	.	TGCGCCAGCAGCCACGGGACTAGCGGGACCAATGAGCAGTTCTTC	CASSHGTSGTNEQFF
TRBV11-2	TRBD1	TRBJ2-1	15	.	TGTGCCAGCAGCTCGCTCTCGGACAGGGGTAATGAGCAGTTCTTC	CASSSLSDRGNEQFF
TRBV2	TRBD1	TRBJ2-3	13	.	TGTGCCAGCAATGGACAGGGAACAGATACGCAGTATTTT	CASNGQGTDTQYF
TRBV4-3	TRBD2	TRBJ2-7	18	.	TGCGCCAGCAGCCCCGTTTCTAGCGGGAGGAGATGGAGGTACGAGCAGTACTTC	CASSPVSSGRRWRYEQYF
TRBV10-3	.	TRBJ1-1	14	few	TGTGCCACCCAAGGGGATGCGACGAACACTGAAGCTTTCTTT	CATQGDATNTEAFF
TRBV9	.	TRBJ2-7	14	.	TGTGCCAGCAGCGGTACAGCCGATCGCTACGAGCAGTACTTC	CASSGTADRYEQYF
TRBV27	TRBD2	TRBJ2-7	14	.	TGTGCCACCACCCCCGGGACTAACCCCTACGAGCAGTACTTC	CATTPGTNPYEQYF
TRBV9	.	TRBJ2-1	15	.	TGTGCCAGCGCTAGGGAGGGGGACCCCTACAATGAGCAGTTCTTC	CASAREGDPYNEQFF
TRBV11-2	.	TRBJ2-5	14	.	TGTGCCAGCAGCTTAGGTGGTAGGGGGGAGACCCAGTACTTC	CASSLGGRGETQYF